This TCR beta chain came from a study of T cell responses to AZD1222 COVID-19 vaccine. Study findings and constraints: At baseline, just a handful of AZD1222 recipients tested seropositive.

For this clone: Antigen unknown.

Germline V gene data show CDR1 as LGHDT and CDR2 as YNNKEL (reference sequence). V lost 4 bases and J lost 8, with 11 bases in between. The CDR3 extends over 12 amino acids. TCRdb's table, derived via immunoSEQ multiplex PCR, lists solely in-frame clones and lacks some. The sample gives approximately 140,000 clones, approximately 92% of which show up once; about 1.9% is in the top ten. The chain combines TRBV3-1 (or the pseudogene TRBV3-2) with TRBJ1-2; D is ambiguous. The sequence came from an adult who received the AZD1222 COVID-19 vaccine. The input for sequencing was peripheral blood, taken 28 days after the second AZD1222 dose. CDR3 coding DNA: TGTGCCAGCAGCCTAAGGGCCTCGGGCTACACCTTC. Protein: CASSLRASGYTF.